The 5 T cell receptor beta chains reported below all come from one sample, sequenced in a study of T cells in Graves' hyperthyroidism and ophthalmopathy. TCR beta CDR3 regions were amplified from RNA transcripts. The TCR CDR3 first-round RT-PCR relied on the HTBI primer set. One entry per CDR3 protein results from TCRdb running MiXCR on the multiplex PCR reads. The repertoire holds 350,000 to 450,000 distinct CDR3 sequences, with over 12% as singletons. Sequences were obtained from blood. The receptors stem from a man aged 45 to 65 with Graves' ophthalmopathy.

This clonotype was recorded many times. The rearrangement links TRBV12-3 or TRBV12-4 to TRBJ2-3; 8 nucleotides agree with TRBD1. The CDR3 has 16 amino acids. With V trimmed by 6 bases and J by 1 base, 9 bases remained unmatched. CDR3 DNA sequence: TGTGCCAGCAGCCCAGAGACAGGGGAGGGCACAGATACGCAGTATTTT. Protein: CASSPETGEGTDTQYF.

The table lists this clonotype with a count of one. Given a much more abundant clone one base away, this may be a read error. V usage is TRBV7-3 and J usage is TRBJ2-3, with a tentative D call TRBD2 (6 bases). This CDR3 has 14 amino acids. Germline CDR1 SGHTA, CDR2 FQGTGA. The CDR3 sequence is CASSLGGKTDTRYF. In DNA, the CDR3 is TGTGCCAGCAGCTTGGGCGGGAAAACAGATACGCGGTATTTT. The variable domain in full, completed from reference TRBV7-3 and TRBJ2-3, reads GAGVSQTPSNKVTEKGKYVELRCDPISGHTALYWYRQSLGQGPEFLIYFQGTGAADDSGLPNDRFFAVRPEGSVSTLKIQRTERGDSAVYLCASSLGGKTDTRYFGPGTRLTVL.

In its sample, this clonotype was seen many times. The rearrangement uses TRBV2 and TRBJ2-1; 9 bases fit TRBD2. Germline lookup yields CDR1 SNHLY and CDR2 FYNNEI. The CDR3 runs to 17 residues. V trimming: 5 bases; J trimming: 0 bases; junction bases outside the gene matches: 8. CDR3 bases: TGTGCCAGCAGTCCGGCTAGCGGGATCCTCTCCTACAATGAGCAGTTCTTC. Protein sequence: CASSPASGILSYNEQFF.

This clonotype was recorded at least ten times. The J gene is TRBJ2-7, the V gene TRBV20-1, with 9 bases fitting TRBD2. Germline V CDR1 and CDR2: DFQATT, SNEGSKA (reference sequence). V gave up 1 base and J gave up 4 bases; unmatched junction bases: 5. The CDR3 sequence is 14 residues long. This CDR3 reads CSARALAGSYEQYF. CDR3 bases: TGCAGTGCTAGAGCCCTAGCGGGGTCATACGAGCAGTACTTC.

The chain links TRBV11-2 to TRBJ1-1; 11 nucleotides match TRBD1. CDR3 size: 14 residues. V lost 5 bases and J lost 3; bases outside the gene matches: 2. Germline values: CDR1 SGHAT, CDR2 FQNNGV. CDR3 protein: CASSGQGAYTEAFF. DNA for the CDR3: TGTGCCAGCAGCGGACAGGGGGCATACACTGAAGCTTTCTTT.